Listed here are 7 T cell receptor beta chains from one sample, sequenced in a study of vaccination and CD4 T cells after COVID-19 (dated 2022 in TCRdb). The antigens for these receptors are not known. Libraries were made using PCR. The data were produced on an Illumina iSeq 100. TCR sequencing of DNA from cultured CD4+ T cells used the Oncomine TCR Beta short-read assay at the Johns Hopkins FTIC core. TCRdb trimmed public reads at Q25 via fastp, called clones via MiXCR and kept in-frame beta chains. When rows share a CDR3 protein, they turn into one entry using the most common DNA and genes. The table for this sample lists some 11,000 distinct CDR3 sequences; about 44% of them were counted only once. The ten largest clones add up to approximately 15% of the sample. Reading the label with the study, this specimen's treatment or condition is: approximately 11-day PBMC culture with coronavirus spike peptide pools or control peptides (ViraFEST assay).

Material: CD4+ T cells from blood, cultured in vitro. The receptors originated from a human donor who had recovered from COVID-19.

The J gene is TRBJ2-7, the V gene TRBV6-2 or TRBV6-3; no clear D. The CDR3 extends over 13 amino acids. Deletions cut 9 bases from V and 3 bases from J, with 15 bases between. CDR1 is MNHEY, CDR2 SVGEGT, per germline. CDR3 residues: CASQSQKLYEQYF. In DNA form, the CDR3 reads TGTGCCAGTCAATCCCAGAAACTCTACGAGCAGTACTTC.

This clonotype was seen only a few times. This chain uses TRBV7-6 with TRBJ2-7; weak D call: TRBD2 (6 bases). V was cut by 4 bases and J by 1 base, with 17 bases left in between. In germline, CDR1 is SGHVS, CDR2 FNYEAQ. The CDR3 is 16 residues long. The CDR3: CASSSLLGRSSYEQYF. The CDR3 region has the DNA TGTGCCAGCAGCTCCCTCCTTGGGAGGTCTTCCTACGAGCAGTACTTC.

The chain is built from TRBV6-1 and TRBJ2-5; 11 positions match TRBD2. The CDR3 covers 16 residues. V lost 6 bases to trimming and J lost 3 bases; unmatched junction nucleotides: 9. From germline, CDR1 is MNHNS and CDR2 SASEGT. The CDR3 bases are TGTGCCAGCAGCAAAGGGACTAGCGGAGGAGAAGAGACCCAGTACTTC. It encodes CASSKGTSGGEETQYF.

CDR3 sequence: CASSDGVTAGQETQYF. Written as DNA, the CDR3 is TGTGCCAGCAGTGATGGGGTTACAGCGGGACAAGAGACCCAGTACTTC. V is TRBV2 and J is TRBJ2-5; 7 bases map to TRBD2. The CDR3 is 16 amino acids. Trimming took 3 bases from V and 2 from J; bases not matched to a gene: 9. Germline loops: CDR1 SNHLY, CDR2 FYNNEI.

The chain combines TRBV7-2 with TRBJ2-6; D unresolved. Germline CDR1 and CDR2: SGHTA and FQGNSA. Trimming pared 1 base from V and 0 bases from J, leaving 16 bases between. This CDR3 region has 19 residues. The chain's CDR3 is CASSLGFGYRVSGANVLTF. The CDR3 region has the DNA TGTGCCAGCAGCTTAGGCTTCGGATATCGGGTCTCTGGGGCCAACGTCCTGACTTTC.

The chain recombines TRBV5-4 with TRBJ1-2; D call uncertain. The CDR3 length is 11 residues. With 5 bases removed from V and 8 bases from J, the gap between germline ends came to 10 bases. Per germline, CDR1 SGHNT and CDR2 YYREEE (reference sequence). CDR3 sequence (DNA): TGTGCCAGCAGTCCGGGGTTCGGCTACACCTTC. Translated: CASSPGFGYTF.

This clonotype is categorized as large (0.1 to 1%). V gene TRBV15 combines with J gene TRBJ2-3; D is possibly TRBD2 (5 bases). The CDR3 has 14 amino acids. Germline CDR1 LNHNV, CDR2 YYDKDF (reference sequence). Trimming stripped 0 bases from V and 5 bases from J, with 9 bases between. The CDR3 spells CATSRDLAGDTQYF. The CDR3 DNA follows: TGTGCCACCAGCAGAGATCTAGCTGGAGATACGCAGTATTTT.